This passage covers 23 T cell receptor beta chains from one sample sequenced in a study of breast tumors, draining lymph nodes, adjacent tissues. TCRdb analysed the multiplex PCR reads with MiXCR anew, one entry per CDR3 protein. The table lists fewer than 25,000 distinct CDR3 sequences, about 70% of them singletons, with approximately 21% in the top ten. The sample consisted of tumor-adjacent breast tissue. The receptors come from a female donor with breast cancer. Some clones in this sample may be carry-over from other donors' samples.

The CDR3 DNA reads TGCAGTGTTTCGGTGGGGACAGATGATGAAAAACTGTTTTTT. Its protein is CSVSVGTDDEKLFF. The chain recombines TRBV20-1 with TRBJ1-4; the match to TRBD1 covers 7 bases. V lost 7 bases and J lost 6; bases outside the gene matches: 11. CDR1 is DFQATT and CDR2 is SNEGSKA in the germline V gene (reference sequence). This CDR3 is built from 14 residues.

This clonotype was counted at least ten times. J is TRBJ2-1 and V is TRBV29-1; 11 nucleotides align to TRBD2. The CDR3 loop spans 13 amino acids. Unmatched junction bases numbered 3, after V lost 7 bases and J lost 4 bases. Germline V gene sequence: CDR1 SQVTM, CDR2 ANQGSEA. The CDR3 sequence is CSGLAGGYNEQFF. In DNA form, the CDR3 reads TGCAGCGGCTTAGCGGGGGGGTACAATGAGCAGTTCTTC.

CDR3 amino acids: CASSEKEASYNEQFF. Written as DNA, the CDR3 is TGTGCCAGCAGTGAAAAGGAGGCGTCCTACAATGAGCAGTTCTTC. The chain links TRBV2 to TRBJ2-1; a weak D match, TRBD2 (5 bases). CDR1 and CDR2 from the germline V gene are SNHLY and FYNNEI. Trimming stripped 2 bases from V and 1 base from J, with 9 bases between. The CDR3 has 15 residues.

This clonotype was detected ten times or more. The genes are TRBV6-2 or TRBV6-3 and TRBJ1-5; weak D call: TRBD1 (5 bases). Germline assignment: CDR1 MNHEY and CDR2 SVGEGT. Between the trimmed V and J ends, which lost 2 bases and 2 bases, there was a span of 10 bases. The CDR3 has 15 amino acids. In DNA, the CDR3 is TGTGCCAGCAGTTACCCAGTGGGGGGCAATCAGCCCCAGCATTTT. Translating gives CASSYPVGGNQPQHF.

The chain has TRBV6-6 and TRBJ2-7; 8 nucleotides line up with TRBD1. The CDR3 length is 14 residues. Germline V gives CDR1 MNHNY, CDR2 SVGAGI (reference sequence). With 6 bases clipped from V and 2 bases from J, the junction kept 6 bases outside the gene matches. For the CDR3, the DNA is TGTGCCAGCAGGGACCAGGGGGCGACCTACGAGCAGTACTTC. Translating gives CASRDQGATYEQYF.

This clonotype was seen more than once but under ten times. The rearrangement joins TRBV14 to TRBJ1-2; no clear D gene. The CDR3 spans 15 residues. Germline V gene data show CDR1 as SGHDN and CDR2 as FVKESK. V lost 0 bases and J lost 2, with 10 bases in between. CDR3 bases: TGTGCCAGCAGCCAAGATCGGGGTTTAAACTATGGCTACACCTTC. Translated, it gives CASSQDRGLNYGYTF. Drawing the rest from reference TRBV14 and TRBJ1-2, the complete variable domain is EAGVTQFPSHSVIEKGQTVTLRCDPISGHDNLYWYRRVMGKEIKFLLHFVKESKQDESGMPNNRFLAERTGGTYSTLKVQPAELEDSGVYFCASSQDRGLNYGYTFGSGTRLTVV.

The chain employs TRBV15 and TRBJ2-7, with D possibly being TRBD2 (5 bases). The CDR3 is made up of 15 amino acids. CDR1 LNHNV and CDR2 YYDKDF come from the germline V gene (reference sequence). V lost 0 bases and J 0 bases, leaving 9 bases between the germline ends. The chain's CDR3 is CATSRDVGSSYEQYF. In nucleotides, the CDR3 is TGTGCCACCAGCAGAGATGTAGGGAGCTCCTACGAGCAGTACTTC.

The chain combines TRBV2 with TRBJ2-1, with 14 bases fitting TRBD2. Trimming removed 7 bases from V and 7 bases from J; junction bases left unmatched: 6. CDR3 length equals 15 residues. Per germline, CDR1 SNHLY and CDR2 FYNNEI. CDR3 residues: CASNGLAGGRNEQFF. The CDR3 nucleotides read TGTGCCAGCAACGGACTAGCGGGAGGTCGGAATGAGCAGTTCTTC.

The sample holds a few counts of this clonotype. The chain recombines TRBV5-6 with TRBJ1-2; possibly TRBD1 for D (5 bases). Germline values: CDR1 SGHDT, CDR2 YYEEEE. Trimming removed 0 bases at V and 6 bases at J, with 15 bases between. CDR3 size: 15 residues. CDR3 amino acids: CASSLVRQGRNGYTF. The CDR3 region has the DNA TGTGCCAGCAGCTTGGTCCGGCAGGGACGGAATGGCTACACCTTC. Filled out from reference TRBV5-6 and TRBJ1-2, the complete variable domain reads DAGVTQSPTHLIKTRGQQVTLRCSPKSGHDTVSWYQQALGQGPQFIFQYYEEEERQRGNFPDRFSGHQFPNYSSELNVNALLLGDSALYLCASSLVRQGRNGYTFGSGTRLTVV.

This clonotype was observed many times. The V gene is TRBV6-6, the J gene TRBJ1-1, with D maybe TRBD1 (5 bases). Germline lookup yields CDR1 MNHNY and CDR2 SVGAGI (reference sequence). The CDR3 sequence is 15 residues long. V shed 7 bases and J shed 1 base, with 16 bases lying between them. CDR3 protein: CASIGTSASNTEAFF. The DNA for the CDR3 is TGTGCCAGCATCGGGACCTCGGCCTCGAACACTGAAGCTTTCTTT.

This chain connects TRBV19 to TRBJ2-1; maybe TRBD2 (6 bases). Trimming removed 3 bases at V and 7 bases at J, with 13 bases between. Germline CDR1 and CDR2: LNHDA and SQIVND (reference sequence). This CDR3 has 14 amino acids. Here the CDR3 reads CASSMPAGRNEQFF. CDR3 nucleotide sequence: TGTGCCAGTAGTATGCCGGCGGGAAGGAATGAGCAGTTCTTC.

This clonotype appeared a single time. The rearrangement uses TRBV20-1 and TRBJ2-7; 7 bases align to TRBD1. Germline CDR1 DFQATT, CDR2 SNEGSKA (reference sequence). This CDR3 has 15 amino acids. With V trimmed by 0 bases and J by 4 bases, 9 bases remained unmatched. Here the CDR3 reads CSARDRGRQGYEQYF. The CDR3, as DNA: TGCAGTGCTAGAGATCGTGGCAGACAGGGTTACGAGCAGTACTTC.

In this sample, this clonotype turned up a few times. V gene TRBV30 combines with J gene TRBJ1-1, with 7 bases identical to TRBD1. CDR1 is GTSNPN and CDR2 is SVGIG in the germline V gene (reference sequence). The CDR3 is 13 amino acids. V was clipped by 3 bases and J by 3 bases; unmatched bases: 4. CDR3 bases: TGTGCCTGGAGCAAACAGGGGTACACTGAAGCTTTCTTT. Residues: CAWSKQGYTEAFF.

CDR3 nucleotides: TGTGCCACCAGTGATTTGGTCAGGGGGGATAATGAAAAACTGTTTTTT. It translates to CATSDLVRGDNEKLFF. The rearrangement joins TRBV24-1 to TRBJ1-4, with 7 bases lining up with TRBD1. V was pared by 0 bases and J by 4 bases, with 4 bases of the junction left unmatched. The CDR3 covers 16 residues. Looked up from germline, CDR1 is KGHDR and CDR2 is SFDVKD.

The rearrangement joins TRBV20-1 to TRBJ1-2; 10 bases match TRBD1. The CDR3 contains 14 residues. Germline lookup yields CDR1 DFQATT and CDR2 SNEGSKA (reference sequence). Losses at the gene ends were 6 bases for V and 4 bases for J; bases not matched to a gene: 8. The CDR3: CSANGGTGAYGYTF. CDR3 nucleotides: TGCAGTGCCAATGGCGGGACAGGGGCCTATGGCTACACCTTC.

The CDR3 DNA reads TGTGCCAGCAGCTCCCGGTCCTCTGGAAACACCATATATTTT. Residues: CASSSRSSGNTIYF. V and J are TRBV13 and TRBJ1-3, with D uncertain. CDR1 is PRHDT, CDR2 FYEKMQ, per germline (reference sequence). The CDR3 is 14 residues long. The V end lost 4 bases, the J end lost 0 bases, and 7 bases lay between the germline ends.

This clonotype was detected once. This chain joins TRBV9 and TRBJ1-3; 8 bases fit TRBD1. J gave up 8 bases and V 1 base, and 5 bases lay outside the gene matches. The CDR3 is 14 amino acids. Germline assignment: CDR1 SGDLS and CDR2 YYNGEE. The CDR3 spells CASSVSGGIDTIYF. The CDR3 DNA sequence: TGTGCCAGCAGCGTATCAGGGGGCATCGACACCATATATTTT.

On this clonotype: Germline is not matched at one junction end, which may reflect a read error. CDR3 loop: CASSLVTGGYGYTF. Written as DNA, the CDR3 is TGCGCCAGCAGCTTGGTTACAGGGGGATATGGCTACACCTTC. This rearrangement joins TRBV7-9 to TRBJ1-2; 8 bases are a match to TRBD1. The germline V gene encodes CDR1 SEHNR and CDR2 FQNEAQ (reference sequence). The CDR3 contains 14 residues. Variable domain in full (rest from reference TRBV7-9 and TRBJ1-2): DTGVSQNPRHKITKRGQNVTFRCDPISEHNRLYWYRQTLGQGPEFLTYFQNEAQLEKSRLLSDRFSAERPKGSFSTLEIQRTEQGDSAMYLCASSLVTGGYGYTFGSGTRLTVV.

The chain joins TRBV24-1 to TRBJ2-3, with D hard to call. Germline CDR1 is KGHDR and CDR2 is SFDVKD. V shed 2 bases and J shed 1 base, with 12 bases lying between them. This CDR3 comprises 16 residues. The CDR3 DNA reads TGTGCCACCAGTGATTCTCCCCTCGAAGGCACAGATACGCAGTATTTT. Translating gives CATSDSPLEGTDTQYF.

V usage is TRBV25-1 and J usage is TRBJ1-4; D is unresolved. The germline gives CDR1 MGHDK, CDR2 SYGVNS. The CDR3 is 16 amino acids. Trimming left V 2 bases short and J 0 bases short, with 10 bases between. CDR3 nucleotide sequence: TGTGCCAGCAGTGAAAGGCCAAAGTCAACTAATGAAAAACTGTTTTTT. This codes for CASSERPKSTNEKLFF.

The chain couples TRBV7-8 to TRBJ1-2, with 11 bases fitting TRBD1. Germline assignment: CDR1 SGHVS and CDR2 FQNEAQ. This CDR3 region has 16 residues. V gave up 11 bases and J gave up 5 bases; unmatched junction bases: 16. This chain's CDR3 is CAGSNTVGQGAYGYTF. Written as DNA, the CDR3 is TGTGCCGGATCGAATACTGTCGGACAGGGGGCTTATGGCTACACCTTC.

This rearrangement joins TRBV6-6 to TRBJ2-7, with no clear D. Germline V gene sequence: CDR1 MNHNY, CDR2 SVGAGI (reference sequence). CDR3 length equals 13 residues. V dropped 5 bases and J dropped 2 bases, with 10 bases sitting between them. The CDR3 DNA reads TGTGCCAGCAGTAGGGCCAGAGCCTACGAGCAGTACTTC. Amino acids: CASSRARAYEQYF.

This sequence joins TRBV9 and TRBJ1-2; 12 bases line up with TRBD1. This CDR3 is built from 15 residues. Germline assignment: CDR1 SGDLS and CDR2 YYNGEE. Unmatched junction bases numbered 1, after V lost 2 bases and J lost 2 bases. The CDR3 loop is CASSVGTGGNYGYTF. For the CDR3, the DNA is TGTGCCAGCAGCGTTGGGACAGGGGGCAACTATGGCTACACCTTC.